This TCR beta chain was found in a study of shared clonotypes between healthy human individuals. There are 14 residues in the CDR3. With 4 bases clipped from V and 6 bases from J, the junction kept 6 bases outside the gene matches. Germline CDR1 reads SGDLS; CDR2 reads YYNGEE. Produced via immunoSEQ multiplex PCR; TCRdb's table is partial and in-frame only. The table shows approximately 2.5 million clones, with around 94% occurring only once. The chain couples TRBV9 to TRBJ2-2; 7 bases align to TRBD1. The specimen sequenced was naive CD4+ T cells sorted from blood. Indicated subset: CD45RA+ positively selected. The receptor's source is a man between 18 and 35 years old in good health. As DNA, the CDR3 is TGTGCCAGCAGCTCTCGGGACAGTCCCGGGGAGCTGTTTTTT. Translation: CASSSRDSPGELFF.